The clone carrying this T cell receptor (beta chain) has at least ten counts. In TCRdb, the RACE reads were re-called with MiXCR into one record per CDR3 protein. The sample lists some 330,000 distinct CDR3 sequences; over 5% were seen once. This specimen comes from a study of human T cells and chemical hapten exposure. Noted time point: pre-sensitization, week 0. Treatment specified: therapeutic diphenylcyclopropenone sensitization with weekly scalp DPC. CDR1 is SQVTM and CDR2 is ANQGSEA in the germline V gene. CDR3 length: 13 amino acids. Trimming cost V 5 bases and J 4 bases, with 12 bases left between them.

The sample in question was whole blood, obtained in connection with sensitization to the hapten diphenylcyclopropenone (DPC). The sequence was collected from a woman between 18 and 29 years old with alopecia areata. Some clones in this sample may be carry-over from other donors' samples. The chain joins TRBV29-1 to TRBJ1-5, with D unresolved. CDR3 protein: CSVSNDKNQPQHF. Written as DNA, the CDR3 is TGCAGCGTTTCTAACGACAAGAATCAGCCCCAGCATTTT.